Following are 29 T cell receptor beta chains from one sample sequenced in a study of cytomegalovirus exposure and HLA in healthy donors (dated by TCRdb to about 2017). The library was produced with the immunoSEQ multiplex PCR assay. The multiplex PCR relied on a mix of 60 forward primers for TCR Vbeta segments and 13 reverse primers for TCR Jbeta segments. In its TCRdb copy, this immuneACCESS table keeps in-frame sequences only and misses some clones. Where compared with another copy, unresolved V genes explain less than half of these, and the others have no known cause. The sample contains more than 95,000 clones, 78% of them found a single time. The ten largest clones represent roughly 1.7% of the sample. Sequencing was performed on PBMCs. These receptors were obtained from a middle-aged woman in good health and CMV-seronegative.

This clone was observed a few times. V gene TRBV19 combines with J gene TRBJ1-2; 7 bases map to TRBD1. Unmatched junction bases numbered 7, after V lost 7 bases and J lost 5 bases. Germline V CDR1 and CDR2: LNHDA, SQIVND (reference sequence). The CDR3 is 13 residues long. DNA for the CDR3: TGTGCCAGTACAGAAGGGGGCGGATATGGCTACACCTTC. Encoded protein: CASTEGGGYGYTF.

V gene TRBV29-1 combines with J gene TRBJ2-7; 7 bases are a match to TRBD2. Trimming at V came to 7 bases and at J to 6 bases, leaving 9 bases not matched to a gene. CDR1 and CDR2 from the germline V gene are SQVTM and ANQGSEA. This CDR3 region has 12 residues. CDR3 residues: CSGGRARAEQYF. The CDR3 bases are TGCAGCGGCGGGAGAGCTCGGGCCGAGCAGTACTTC.

Only a few counts were recorded for this clone. CDR3 protein: CASSVGDAAGTYEQYF. CDR3 bases: TGTGCCAGCAGCGTGGGTGATGCGGCGGGAACGTACGAGCAGTACTTC. V usage is TRBV5-6 and J usage is TRBJ2-7; D possibly corresponds to TRBD2 (6 bases). The CDR3 consists of 16 residues. Trimming took 4 bases from V and 4 from J, leaving 21 bases between them. Germline CDR1 is SGHDT and CDR2 is YYEEEE.

This rearrangement joins TRBV5-8 to TRBJ2-5, with TRBD2 as a possible D gene (5 bases). There are 14 residues in the CDR3. V was cut by 4 bases and J by 6 bases, with 16 bases left in between. Per the germline V gene, CDR1 is SGHTS and CDR2 is YDEGEE. The CDR3 DNA is TGTGCCAGCAGCGCCCAAGAGGGTTCAAAGACCCAGTACTTC. Amino acids: CASSAQEGSKTQYF.

This chain uses TRBV7-9 with TRBJ2-2; 10 nucleotides match TRBD2. Germline CDR1 is SEHNR and CDR2 is FQNEAQ (reference sequence). Trimming cost V 5 bases and J 5 bases; bases outside gene matches: 11. CDR3 length: 17 amino acids. CDR3 DNA: TGTGCCAGCAGCCACTCCCCAGCGGGAGGGCCTACCGGGGAGCTGTTTTTT. Its protein is CASSHSPAGGPTGELFF. Complete variable domain (other parts from reference TRBV7-9 and TRBJ2-2): DTGVSQNPRHKITKRGQNVTFRCDPISEHNRLYWYRQTLGQGPEFLTYFQNEAQLEKSRLLSDRFSAERPKGSFSTLEIQRTEQGDSAMYLCASSHSPAGGPTGELFFGEGSRLTVL.

The genes are TRBV27 and TRBJ1-2; 7 bases fit TRBD1. The CDR3 totals 18 residues. Unmatched junction bases numbered 14, after V lost 4 bases and J lost 0 bases. CDR1 and CDR2 from the germline V gene are MNHEY and SMNVEV (reference sequence). CDR3 protein: CASSYRGAITNTNYGYTF. CDR3 in DNA: TGTGCCAGCAGTTACAGGGGAGCCATAACCAATACTAACTATGGCTACACCTTC.

This clone turned up a few times. As DNA, the CDR3 is TGTGCCATTGCAGAGGTAGCGGGGTTGGATACGCAGTATTTT. It codes for CAIAEVAGLDTQYF. V gene TRBV6-5 combines with J gene TRBJ2-3; 8 positions match TRBD2. J was trimmed by 6 bases and V by 10 bases; bases with no gene match: 12. In germline, CDR1 is MNHEY, CDR2 SVGAGI. The CDR3 has 14 amino acids.

The chain has TRBV7-2 and TRBJ2-7; the D gene is possibly TRBD1 (6 bases). The CDR3 has 13 amino acids. Germline lookup yields CDR1 SGHTA and CDR2 FQGNSA. Trimming stripped 3 bases from V and 2 bases from J, with 8 bases between. CDR3 DNA sequence: TGTGCCAGCAGCTTTCAGGGGCCCTACGAGCAGTACTTC. Its translation is CASSFQGPYEQYF.

J is TRBJ2-7 and V is TRBV13; 10 bases match TRBD2. CDR3 size: 15 residues. Looked up from germline, CDR1 is PRHDT and CDR2 is FYEKMQ (reference sequence). V dropped 0 bases and J dropped 3; count of bases not matched to a gene: 2. Written as DNA, the CDR3 is TGTGCCAGCAGCTTAGGGCTAGCGGGAGACTACGAGCAGTACTTC. This sequence encodes CASSLGLAGDYEQYF. Supplemented by reference TRBV13 and TRBJ2-7, the full variable domain reads AAGVIQSPRHLIKEKRETATLKCYPIPRHDTVYWYQQGPGQDPQFLISFYEKMQSDKGSIPDRFSAQQFSDYHSELNMSSLELGDSALYFCASSLGLAGDYEQYFGPGTRLTVT.

This clone was detected a few times. The rearrangement links TRBV27 to TRBJ1-4; D call uncertain. V lost 7 bases to trimming and J lost 3 bases, with 15 bases between them. CDR3 size: 15 residues. Germline CDR1 reads MNHEY; CDR2 reads SMNVEV (reference sequence). The CDR3 nucleotides read TGTGCCAGCATCGGACTGGGTACCCCTAATGAAAAACTGTTTTTT. This codes for CASIGLGTPNEKLFF.

The chain couples TRBV7-8 to TRBJ2-3; TRBD2 matches 7 bases. Germline CDR1 SGHVS, CDR2 FQNEAQ. V shed 0 bases and J 0 bases; nucleotides not matched to a gene: 9. The CDR3 runs to 18 residues. CDR3 nucleotide sequence: TGTGCCAGCAGCTTAGCAGCCGCGGGAGAGGCTAGCACAGATACGCAGTATTTT. It yields the protein CASSLAAAGEASTDTQYF.

The chain is built from TRBV9 and TRBJ2-1; 11 bases agree with TRBD2. This CDR3 comprises 16 residues. Per the germline V gene, CDR1 is SGDLS and CDR2 is YYNGEE. V lost 3 bases, J lost 7 bases, and 9 bases stayed unmatched. The chain's CDR3 is CASSGLLSGRGNEQFF. The CDR3 bases are TGTGCCAGCAGCGGCTTACTTAGCGGGAGGGGAAATGAGCAGTTCTTC.

The chain is built from TRBV28 and TRBJ1-4; perhaps TRBD1 as D (5 bases). The V end was cut by 1 base, the J end by 7 bases, with 13 bases between. This CDR3 has 15 amino acids. Germline values: CDR1 MDHEN, CDR2 SYDVKM. The CDR3 sequence is CASSLFRGMSEKLFF. Written as DNA, the CDR3 is TGTGCCAGCAGTTTATTTCGGGGGATGAGTGAAAAACTGTTTTTT.

The J gene is TRBJ2-3, the V gene TRBV4-2, with 9 bases that match TRBD2. Germline V gives CDR1 LGHNA, CDR2 YNFKEQ. CDR3 length equals 18 residues. J was trimmed by 2 bases and V by 0 bases; bases with no gene match: 9. The CDR3 spells CASSQDVVAGANTDTQYF. Here the CDR3 DNA reads TGTGCCAGCAGCCAAGACGTCGTAGCGGGAGCCAACACAGATACGCAGTATTTT.

The chain is built from TRBV5-1 and TRBJ1-3; D gene uncertain. The CDR3 is 14 amino acids. CDR1 and CDR2 from the germline V gene are SGHRS and YFSETQ. The ends were cut back, 8 bases at V and 0 bases at J, with 12 bases in the middle. CDR3 in DNA: TGCGCCAGTAGAGACACCGGCTCTGGAAACACCATATATTTT. Protein product: CASRDTGSGNTIYF.

CDR3 in DNA: TGCGCCAGCAGCTTGGTTTCTAGCGGGAGGCCGCGCACAGATACGCAGTATTTT. Amino acids: CASSLVSSGRPRTDTQYF. The V and J genes are TRBV5-1 and TRBJ2-3; 11 nucleotides agree with TRBD2. Trimming cost V 0 bases and J 1 base; bases outside gene matches: 7. The CDR3 has 18 amino acids. The germline V gene has CDR1 SGHRS and CDR2 YFSETQ.

The chain combines TRBV7-9 with TRBJ1-1; tentatively, D is TRBD1 (6 bases). This CDR3 spans 13 amino acids. The ends were cut back, 6 bases at V and 4 bases at J, with 12 bases in the middle. The germline V gene encodes CDR1 SEHNR and CDR2 FQNEAQ (reference sequence). DNA for the CDR3: TGTGCCAGCAGACCCATAGGGGGCACTGAAGCTTTCTTT. Translation gives CASRPIGGTEAFF.

The sample holds one count of this clone. The chain uses TRBV7-9 and TRBJ1-1, with D perhaps matching TRBD1 (5 bases). Germline values: CDR1 SEHNR, CDR2 FQNEAQ (reference sequence). This CDR3 has 15 residues. V lost 0 bases to trimming and J lost 5 bases, with 13 bases between them. The CDR3: CASSLAGQGNTEAFF. CDR3 coding DNA: TGTGCCAGCAGCTTAGCGGGGCAGGGTAATACTGAAGCTTTCTTT.

The chain recombines TRBV9 with TRBJ1-1, with TRBD1 identical over 10 bases. J was trimmed by 4 bases and V by 3 bases; bases with no gene match: 9. Germline V lookup: CDR1 SGDLS, CDR2 YYNGEE. This CDR3 contains 16 residues. The CDR3 sequence is CASSAGTGVRFTEAFF. CDR3 nucleotide sequence: TGTGCCAGCAGCGCGGGGACAGGGGTTAGGTTCACTGAAGCTTTCTTT.

The genes are TRBV25-1 and TRBJ1-2, with D maybe TRBD1 (6 bases). The V and J ends lost 6 bases and 4 bases respectively, with 12 bases between them. The germline gives CDR1 MGHDK, CDR2 SYGVNS. This CDR3 is built from 13 residues. In DNA, the CDR3 is TGTGCCAGCAGCCCGACAGGAGTCTATGGCTACACCTTC. It encodes CASSPTGVYGYTF.

This clone was observed a handful of times. The chain joins TRBV27 to TRBJ2-6; D is uncertain. CDR3 size: 15 residues. V was trimmed by 4 bases and J by 0 bases, leaving 7 bases between them. Germline-derived CDR1 and CDR2 are MNHEY and SMNVEV (reference sequence). The CDR3 DNA follows: TGTGCCAGCAGTTCGAGACACTCTGGGGCCAACGTCCTGACTTTC. The encoded protein is CASSSRHSGANVLTF.

The chain carries TRBV5-5 and TRBJ2-5; no firm D call. The CDR3 has 12 amino acids. V dropped 2 bases and J dropped 5 bases, with 7 bases sitting between them. Looked up from germline, CDR1 is SGHKS and CDR2 is YYEKEE (reference sequence). For the CDR3, the DNA is TGTGCCAGCAGCTTTGCCCGGGAGACCCAGTACTTC. It translates to CASSFARETQYF.

The V gene is TRBV7-2, the J gene TRBJ2-2; 9 nucleotides align to TRBD2. Losses at the gene ends were 1 base for V and 1 base for J; bases not matched to a gene: 10. Germline V gene lookup returns CDR1 SGHTA and CDR2 FQGNSA. CDR3 length equals 19 residues. The CDR3, as DNA: TGTGCCAGCAGCTTAGGGGGGTGGGCGGGAGGGAGGAACACCGGGGAGCTGTTTTTT. Translation gives CASSLGGWAGGRNTGELFF.

This chain connects TRBV5-5 to TRBJ2-7, with TRBD1 matching 7 bases. The CDR3 runs to 18 residues. The V and J ends lost 1 base and 2 bases, in that order; junction bases with no gene match: 15. Germline V gene lookup returns CDR1 SGHKS and CDR2 YYEKEE (reference sequence). The DNA for the CDR3 is TGTGCCAGCAGCTTGTCCCCTGAAACAGGGGAGCCCCCCTACGAGCAGTACTTC. Its protein product is CASSLSPETGEPPYEQYF.

This clone occurred once. This chain links TRBV2 with TRBJ2-7; 7 bases are a match to TRBD2. Trimming at V came to 6 bases and at J to 4 bases, leaving 9 bases not matched to a gene. This CDR3 comprises 14 residues. CDR1 and CDR2 from the germline V gene are SNHLY and FYNNEI. The CDR3 spells CASRSGRRVYEQYF. CDR3 sequence (DNA): TGTGCCAGCAGGTCCGGGAGGAGAGTTTACGAGCAGTACTTC.

This clone was counted a few times. The J gene is TRBJ2-7, the V gene TRBV19; maybe TRBD1 (6 bases). CDR3 size: 14 residues. Germline V gene lookup returns CDR1 LNHDA and CDR2 SQIVND (reference sequence). The ends were cut back, 5 bases at V and 5 bases at J, with 16 bases in the middle. Here the CDR3 DNA reads TGTGCCAGTAGTCAGCACGACAGGTCCCACGAGCAGTACTTC. Its protein product is CASSQHDRSHEQYF.

This CDR3 reads CASSPETSGWALGGNEQFF. The CDR3 bases are TGCGCCAGCAGCCCGGAGACTAGCGGGTGGGCATTAGGTGGGAATGAGCAGTTCTTC. The chain recombines TRBV4-1 with TRBJ2-1; TRBD2 matches at 10 bases. Germline values: CDR1 MGHRA, CDR2 YSYEKL. J lost 7 bases, V lost 4 bases, and 19 bases had no gene match. The CDR3 length is 19 residues.

This rearrangement joins TRBV5-4 to TRBJ2-7; no definite D call. The germline V gene has CDR1 SGHNT and CDR2 YYREEE (reference sequence). This CDR3 has 14 amino acids. V was shortened by 3 bases and J by 0 bases, with 10 bases between the two germline ends. The CDR3 region is CASSSPSISYEQYF. CDR3 in DNA: TGTGCCAGCAGCTCACCTAGTATCTCCTACGAGCAGTACTTC.

This sequence joins TRBV7-9 and TRBJ1-1; D gene ambiguous. The germline V gene has CDR1 SEHNR and CDR2 FQNEAQ (reference sequence). CDR3 length: 13 residues. V gave up 1 base and J gave up 7 bases, with 10 bases separating them. The CDR3 sequence is CASSLEWLDEAFF. CDR3 DNA sequence: TGTGCCAGCAGCTTAGAATGGTTAGATGAAGCTTTCTTT. The variable domain in full, with the rest retrieved from reference TRBV7-9 and TRBJ1-1, is DTGVSQNPRHKITKRGQNVTFRCDPISEHNRLYWYRQTLGQGPEFLTYFQNEAQLEKSRLLSDRFSAERPKGSFSTLEIQRTEQGDSAMYLCASSLEWLDEAFFGQGTRLTVV.